This note documents a single TCR beta chain sequence. Germline V gene data show CDR1 as MDHEN and CDR2 as SYDVKM. V lost 2 bases to trimming and J lost 2 bases, with 9 bases between them. The CDR3 extends over 15 amino acids. The method was immunoSEQ multiplex PCR; TCRdb's version includes in-frame clones alone and lacks a portion of them. The sample shows approximately 120,000 clones, about 83% of them seen only once. The data stem from a study of blood T cell repertoires in COVID-19. Sequenced sample: peripheral blood. The receptor comes from a human donor in a cohort sampled during active COVID-19. This chain links TRBV28 with TRBJ2-2; D unclear. CDR3 protein: CASSLRRFNTGELFF. The CDR3 DNA sequence: TGTGCCAGCAGTTTAAGGCGGTTCAACACCGGGGAGCTGTTTTTT.